The next 32 T cell receptor beta chains were all read from a single sample in a study of cytomegalovirus exposure and HLA in healthy donors. Primers included in the PCR were 60 Vbeta and 13 Jbeta primers. TCRdb's copy holds only in-frame clones and misses some; the assay was immunoSEQ multiplex PCR. The data show 150,000 to 200,000 clones, with approximately 67% seen just once and 4% to 5.5% held by the top ten. Specimen: PBMCs. Receptor source: a woman younger than 30 in good health and CMV-seropositive.

This sequence joins TRBV6-5 and TRBJ1-1; TRBD1 agrees at 8 bases. Losses at the gene ends were 0 bases for V and 4 bases for J; bases not matched to a gene: 4. The CDR3 has 15 residues. Looked up from germline, CDR1 is MNHEY and CDR2 is SVGAGI. The CDR3 is CASSYSSGGGTEAFF. The DNA for the CDR3 is TGTGCCAGCAGTTACTCATCAGGGGGCGGCACTGAAGCTTTCTTT.

The V gene is TRBV27, the J gene TRBJ1-2; no reliable D call. The CDR3 has 13 amino acids. Germline CDR1 reads MNHEY; CDR2 reads SMNVEV (reference sequence). V dropped 5 bases and J dropped 1 base, with 8 bases sitting between them. The CDR3: CASSLRGNYGYTF. CDR3 in DNA: TGTGCCAGCAGTCTACGGGGTAACTATGGCTACACCTTC.

The count of this clone is one. V usage is TRBV9 and J usage is TRBJ2-1, with 10 bases identical to TRBD2. The CDR3 totals 17 residues. Per the germline V gene, CDR1 is SGDLS and CDR2 is YYNGEE. V shed 0 bases and J 5 bases; nucleotides not matched to a gene: 8. CDR3 amino acids: CASSVAGSSGRNNEQFF. DNA for the CDR3: TGTGCCAGCAGCGTAGCGGGGAGTAGCGGGAGGAACAATGAGCAGTTCTTC.

CDR3: CASSFRQVPTEAFF. The CDR3 nucleotides read TGTGCCAGCAGCTTCCGACAGGTGCCGACTGAAGCTTTCTTT. The chain uses TRBV27 and TRBJ1-1, with D possibly being TRBD1 (6 bases). Germline V gene data show CDR1 as MNHEY and CDR2 as SMNVEV (reference sequence). The CDR3 is 14 amino acids. The germline V and J ends were trimmed by 6 bases and 5 bases, with 16 bases remaining between them.

This clone turned up a few times. The chain uses TRBV9 and TRBJ2-3, with D hard to call. Trimming removed 0 bases at V and 5 bases at J, with 13 bases between. CDR3 length equals 15 residues. From germline, CDR1 is SGDLS and CDR2 YYNGEE. CDR3: CASSVAVQGGDTQYF. CDR3 DNA: TGTGCCAGCAGCGTAGCTGTTCAAGGCGGAGATACGCAGTATTTT.

The CDR3 coding sequence is TGTGCCATCACTCCGGACAGCCAGAATTCACCCCTCCACTTT. Protein product: CAITPDSQNSPLHF. The rearrangement uses TRBV10-3 and TRBJ1-6, with D possibly matching TRBD1 (6 bases). The CDR3 consists of 14 residues. The germline CDR1 and CDR2 sequences are ENHRY and SYGVKD. With 7 bases removed from V and 7 bases from J, the gap between germline ends came to 14 bases.

The sample holds a few counts of this clone. The chain combines TRBV7-2 with TRBJ1-2; a weak D match, TRBD1 (6 bases). Germline-derived CDR1 and CDR2 are SGHTA and FQGNSA. The CDR3 consists of 11 residues. The germline V and J ends were trimmed by 5 bases and 14 bases, with 15 bases remaining between them. The CDR3 sequence is CASSRRGAKTF. CDR3 nucleotides: TGTGCCAGCAGCCGTCGGGGGGCAAAAACCTTC.

The chain uses TRBV13 and TRBJ2-7; perhaps TRBD2 as D (7 bases). Germline-derived CDR1 and CDR2 are PRHDT and FYEKMQ (reference sequence). Trimming removed 5 bases at V and 3 bases at J, with 23 bases between. This CDR3 spans 17 amino acids. The CDR3: CASSAPTKGGKHYEQYF. The CDR3 nucleotides are TGTGCCAGCAGCGCGCCCACAAAGGGGGGGAAACACTACGAGCAGTACTTC.

The genes are TRBV19 and TRBJ1-2; tentatively, D is TRBD1 (6 bases). The V and J ends lost 7 bases and 6 bases respectively, with 15 bases between them. Germline V gene lookup returns CDR1 LNHDA and CDR2 SQIVND (reference sequence). The CDR3 extends over 13 amino acids. CDR3 amino acids: CASIRNRVDGYTF. The CDR3 nucleotides are TGTGCCAGTATTAGAAACAGGGTGGATGGCTACACCTTC.

This CDR3 is CASALSSGDYGYTF. CDR3 coding DNA: TGCGCCAGCGCCCTATCGTCAGGGGACTATGGCTACACCTTC. The genes are TRBV5-1 and TRBJ1-2; a weak D match, TRBD1 (6 bases). Per the germline V gene, CDR1 is SGHRS and CDR2 is YFSETQ. This CDR3 region has 14 residues. V was cut by 7 bases and J by 3 bases, with 16 bases left in between. The whole variable domain, remainder taken from reference TRBV5-1 and TRBJ1-2, is KAGVTQTPRYLIKTRGQQVTLSCSPISGHRSVSWYQQTPGQGLQFLFEYFSETQRNKGNFPGRFSGRQFSNSRSEMNVSTLELGDSALYLCASALSSGDYGYTFGSGTRLTVV.

The chain uses TRBV6-6 and TRBJ2-1; possible D gene TRBD2, 5 bases. V was trimmed by 5 bases and J by 7 bases, leaving 15 bases between them. The CDR3 consists of 14 residues. Germline V lookup: CDR1 MNHNY, CDR2 SVGAGI (reference sequence). CDR3 region: CASSTRTGHNEQFF. CDR3 sequence (DNA): TGTGCCAGCAGTACCCGGACTGGGCATAATGAGCAGTTCTTC.

V gene TRBV28 combines with J gene TRBJ1-2; the D gene is possibly TRBD1 (6 bases). V shed 6 bases and J shed 1 base, with 15 bases lying between them. The length of the CDR3 is 15 residues. Per the germline V gene, CDR1 is MDHEN and CDR2 is SYDVKM. The CDR3 spells CASRQGLEGNYGYTF. The CDR3 nucleotides read TGTGCCAGCAGACAGGGTTTAGAGGGTAACTATGGCTACACCTTC.

The J gene is TRBJ1-2, the V gene TRBV27; TRBD1 might be the D (5 bases). This CDR3 comprises 17 residues. Per the germline V gene, CDR1 is MNHEY and CDR2 is SMNVEV (reference sequence). V was shortened by 6 bases and J by 0 bases, with 20 bases between the two germline ends. CDR3 nucleotide sequence: TGTGCCAGCAGATCGGTCGACGGCCTGGGGCCTAACTATGGCTACACCTTC. It translates to CASRSVDGLGPNYGYTF.

This chain joins TRBV30 and TRBJ2-3; perhaps TRBD2 as D (7 bases). Germline V lookup: CDR1 GTSNPN, CDR2 SVGIG (reference sequence). The CDR3 runs to 13 residues. With 2 bases removed from V and 6 bases from J, the gap between germline ends came to 12 bases. This CDR3 is CAWSRGGRDTQYF. In nucleotides, the CDR3 is TGTGCCTGGAGTAGGGGGGGCAGGGATACGCAGTATTTT. The entire variable domain, with the rest obtained from reference TRBV30 and TRBJ2-3, is as follows: SQTIHQWPATLVQPVGSPLSLECTVEGTSNPNLYWYRQAAGRGLQLLFYSVGIGQISSEVPQNLSASRPQDRQFILSSKKLLLSDSGFYLCAWSRGGRDTQYFGPGTRLTVL.

V gene TRBV19 combines with J gene TRBJ1-2; D gene unclear. The CDR3 has 14 residues. From germline, CDR1 is LNHDA and CDR2 SQIVND (reference sequence). V lost 3 bases and J lost 4, with 12 bases in between. CDR3 loop: CASSIRHLTYGYTF. The CDR3 DNA follows: TGTGCCAGTAGTATCCGACACTTGACCTATGGCTACACCTTC.

The DNA of the CDR3 is TGCGCCAGGACTAGCGGGAGTCGGTCCCAGTACTTC. Translated: CARTSGSRSQYF. The chain carries TRBV10-1 and TRBJ2-5; TRBD2 aligns across 12 bases. The CDR3 runs 12 residues. The germline gives CDR1 WNHNN, CDR2 SYGVQD (reference sequence). The junction had 5 bases not matched to a gene; V was cut back by 9 bases and J by 9 bases.

This clone has more than one count but fewer than ten. The chain links TRBV5-1 to TRBJ1-3; the D gene is possibly TRBD1 (6 bases). Trimming removed 0 bases from V and 4 bases from J, with 17 bases in between. Germline-derived CDR1 and CDR2 are SGHRS and YFSETQ. The CDR3 is made up of 17 amino acids. The CDR3 region is CASSLAPGQFLGNTIYF. The CDR3 DNA follows: TGCGCCAGCAGCTTGGCGCCGGGACAATTTTTGGGAAACACCATATATTTT.

This clone was detected a few times. The CDR3 region has the DNA TGCGCCAGCAGCCAAGGCCCGTGGGAACGCTACAGGGGCGAGCAGTACTTC. Amino acids: CASSQGPWERYRGEQYF. The genes are TRBV4-3 and TRBJ2-7; 7 bases agree with TRBD1. Germline V CDR1 and CDR2: LGHNA, YSLEER. With V trimmed by 1 base and J by 6 bases, 15 bases remained unmatched. The length of the CDR3 is 17 residues.

The V gene is TRBV7-9, the J gene TRBJ1-4; the D is unclear. The V end was cut by 7 bases, the J end by 4 bases, with 16 bases between. This CDR3 has 15 residues. Germline V gene data show CDR1 as SEHNR and CDR2 as FQNEAQ (reference sequence). CDR3 loop: CASNSREGVNEKLFF. CDR3 coding DNA: TGTGCCAGCAATAGTAGAGAGGGTGTTAATGAAAAACTGTTTTTT.

J is TRBJ2-1 and V is TRBV5-1; 10 bases line up with TRBD2. Unmatched junction bases numbered 10, after V lost 3 bases and J lost 7 bases. Looked up from germline, CDR1 is SGHRS and CDR2 is YFSETQ. This CDR3 has 16 residues. The CDR3 sequence: CASSSPLAGFGNEQFF. In DNA, the CDR3 is TGCGCCAGCAGCTCCCCACTAGCGGGATTTGGGAATGAGCAGTTCTTC.

The chain carries TRBV19 and TRBJ2-5, with TRBD1 matching 8 bases. The J call may be wrong; the DNA end is better matched by TRBJ2-7. In germline, CDR1 is LNHDA, CDR2 SQIVND (reference sequence). This CDR3 region has 16 residues. DNA of the CDR3: TGTGCCAGTAGTATCCAAGCGACAGGGGTATCCTACGAGCAGTACTTC. It translates to CASSIQATGVSYEQYF.

This clone was seen more than once but under ten times. This sequence joins TRBV5-1 and TRBJ2-3; D possibly corresponds to TRBD2 (5 bases). The V gene's germline CDR1 is SGHRS and CDR2 YFSETQ. CDR3 size: 14 residues. Trimming took 2 bases from V and 4 from J, leaving 11 bases between them. CDR3 protein: CASSFGEISDTQYF. DNA for the CDR3: TGCGCCAGCAGCTTCGGGGAAATCTCAGATACGCAGTATTTT.

This chain links TRBV18 with TRBJ1-6, with a weak D call TRBD1 (6 bases). Germline V gene sequence: CDR1 KGHSH, CDR2 LQKENI. This CDR3 comprises 16 residues. Between the trimmed V and J ends, which lost 2 bases and 9 bases, there was a span of 17 bases. CDR3 residues: CASSPTEGGARSPLHF. CDR3 in DNA: TGTGCCAGCTCACCAACGGAGGGGGGGGCTCGTTCACCCCTCCACTTT. Based on the CDR3 plus reference TRBV18 and TRBJ1-6, the full variable domain is NAGVMQNPRHLVRRRGQEARLRCSPMKGHSHVYWYRQLPEEGLKFMVYLQKENIIDESGMPKERFSAEFPKEGPSILRIQQVVRGDSAAYFCASSPTEGGARSPLHFGNGTRLTVT.

The rearrangement links TRBV5-1 to TRBJ2-5, with 8 bases that match TRBD2. V was pared by 1 base and J by 3 bases, with 14 bases of the junction left unmatched. This CDR3 comprises 18 residues. In germline, CDR1 is SGHRS, CDR2 YFSETQ. CDR3 loop: CASSLPPSGFRIEETQYF. The CDR3 DNA reads TGCGCCAGCAGCTTGCCACCTAGCGGGTTTCGAATAGAAGAGACCCAGTACTTC.

The chain links TRBV5-5 to TRBJ2-7, with 11 bases that match TRBD2. The CDR3 totals 15 residues. CDR1 SGHKS and CDR2 YYEKEE come from the germline V gene (reference sequence). V was clipped by 4 bases and J by 4 bases; unmatched bases: 7. The CDR3 spells CASSTRLAGLYEQYF. The CDR3 region has the DNA TGTGCCAGCAGCACGCGACTAGCGGGATTGTACGAGCAGTACTTC.

CDR3 coding DNA: TGTGCCAGCAGTTCGCCTCGACCGGGACAATTATTCGGAAACACCATATATTTT. Amino acids: CASSSPRPGQLFGNTIYF. The V gene is TRBV27, the J gene TRBJ1-3; tentative D call: TRBD1 (6 bases). Trimming cost V 4 bases and J 4 bases, with 23 bases left between them. CDR1 and CDR2 (germline): MNHEY, SMNVEV (reference sequence). The CDR3 has 18 residues.

The chain combines TRBV10-2 with TRBJ2-7, with D possibly matching TRBD1 (5 bases). V lost 5 bases and J 9 bases, leaving 20 bases between the germline ends. This CDR3 comprises 14 residues. Germline V gene lookup returns CDR1 WSHSY and CDR2 SAAADI. The CDR3 bases are TGCGCCAGCAGTCCCCAGGGAAATGGCTTTGGGCAGTACTTC. As protein: CASSPQGNGFGQYF.

The V and J genes are TRBV6-1 and TRBJ2-5; D remains ambiguous. V lost 6 bases to trimming and J lost 5 bases, with 13 bases between them. The CDR3 loop spans 13 amino acids. Germline loops: CDR1 MNHNS, CDR2 SASEGT. Written as DNA, the CDR3 is TGTGCCAGCAGGGGCCCCTTTTGGGAGACCCAGTACTTC. Translated, it gives CASRGPFWETQYF.

This clone has only a few counts. The chain combines TRBV27 with TRBJ1-5; D is undetermined. Trimming cost V 3 bases and J 7 bases, with 10 bases left between them. This CDR3 is built from 13 residues. Germline CDR1 reads MNHEY; CDR2 reads SMNVEV (reference sequence). The CDR3 region has the DNA TGTGCCAGCAGTTTTGTTTCTAGGCAGCCCCAGCATTTT. Protein: CASSFVSRQPQHF.

V and J are TRBV6-1 and TRBJ2-7; TRBD2 aligns across 7 bases. CDR1 is MNHNS and CDR2 is SASEGT in the germline V gene. V trimming: 11 bases; J trimming: 4 bases; junction bases outside the gene matches: 11. The CDR3 length is 13 residues. The CDR3 here is CALTGGRGYEQYF. CDR3 nucleotides: TGTGCCCTAACGGGGGGTCGGGGTTACGAGCAGTACTTC.

This clone showed up just a few times. This chain joins TRBV9 and TRBJ1-1; 9 nucleotides align to TRBD1. V shed 0 bases and J 4 bases; nucleotides not matched to a gene: 7. The CDR3 has 16 amino acids. Germline V gene lookup returns CDR1 SGDLS and CDR2 YYNGEE. The DNA for the CDR3 is TGTGCCAGCAGCGTAGGGGACAGGGTTTTTCGCACTGAAGCTTTCTTT. It is translated as CASSVGDRVFRTEAFF. The full variable domain, completed using reference TRBV9 and TRBJ1-1, is DSGVTQTPKHLITATGQRVTLRCSPRSGDLSVYWYQQSLDQGLQFLIQYYNGEERAKGNILERFSAQQFPDLHSELNLSSLELGDSALYFCASSVGDRVFRTEAFFGQGTRLTVV.

The chain combines TRBV30 with TRBJ1-5; 7 bases are shared with TRBD1. CDR3 length: 14 residues. V gave up 5 bases and J gave up 0 bases; unmatched junction bases: 4. In germline, CDR1 is GTSNPN, CDR2 SVGIG (reference sequence). The chain's CDR3 is CAWGPGGSNQPQHF. The CDR3 DNA follows: TGTGCCTGGGGACCAGGGGGTAGCAATCAGCCCCAGCATTTT.